Reported below is one TCR beta chain. This entry comes from a study of blood T cell repertoires in COVID-19. The wider study: Both acute and convalescent COVID-19 samples were obtained from the United States, Italy and Spain. The cDNA or gDNA used as material had been derived from T cells, B-cell-depleted T cells, or PBMCs.

V shed 7 bases and J 7 bases; nucleotides not matched to a gene: 7. The length of the CDR3 is 12 residues. CDR1 is SQVTM, CDR2 ANQGSEA, per germline. Per the authors' pipeline: It was from reference gene primer amplification that nucleated cell counts were estimated. Sequenced by immunoSEQ multiplex PCR; TCRdb stores in-frame clones only, minus some. The V and J calls and the clone size are those of that table, but D and trimming were determined from the DNA. Of 45,000 to 55,000 clones listed, under 85% were seen once; the top ten hold 6.5% to 9%. Input material: peripheral blood. The chain uses TRBV29-1 and TRBJ1-2; 9 nucleotides agree with TRBD1. The source of this sequence is a man aged 55 to 69 with active COVID-19. The CDR3 region has the DNA TGCAGCGCTACAGGGGGCGTTCTTGGCTACACCTTC. Translating it yields CSATGGVLGYTF.